A single sample is the source of the 29 T cell receptor beta chains below, sequenced in a study of cytomegalovirus exposure and HLA in healthy donors. PCR was performed using 60 Vbeta and 13 Jbeta primers. This table comes from immunoSEQ multiplex PCR, and its TCRdb copy is limited to in-frame clones, with some not included. In the table there are just over 150,000 clones, over 70% of which are singletons. The source material was PBMCs. The receptors were gathered from a woman in her thirties in good health and CMV-seronegative.

The sample holds a few counts of this clone. The V call is TRBV30, the J call TRBJ1-6, with D possibly being TRBD1 (5 bases). The CDR3 has 16 amino acids. Trimming took off 1 base at V and 1 base at J, with 11 bases between the two ends. Germline V gene data show CDR1 as GTSNPN and CDR2 as SVGIG (reference sequence). The CDR3 here is CAWSAGGWSYNSPLHF. The CDR3 DNA reads TGTGCCTGGAGTGCGGGGGGATGGTCCTATAATTCACCCCTCCACTTT.

This clone came up a few times. The V gene is TRBV9, the J gene TRBJ1-5, with a weak D call TRBD1 (5 bases). Germline V CDR1 and CDR2: SGDLS, YYNGEE. Between the trimmed V and J ends, which lost 1 base and 7 bases, there was a span of 15 bases. The CDR3 length is 15 residues. As DNA, the CDR3 is TGTGCCAGCAGCGTATCAGGAGGGGTAGGCCAGCCCCAGCATTTT. Amino acid sequence: CASSVSGGVGQPQHF.

The chain has TRBV7-2 and TRBJ1-2; D call uncertain. CDR1 and CDR2 (germline): SGHTA, FQGNSA. Between the trimmed V and J ends, which lost 1 base and 2 bases, there was a span of 17 bases. The CDR3 is 17 amino acids. CDR3 sequence (DNA): TGTGCCAGCAGCTTAGAATTAAGGAGGGCCAGCAACTATGGCTACACCTTC. As protein: CASSLELRRASNYGYTF.

V gene TRBV2 combines with J gene TRBJ1-1; possibly TRBD1 for D (5 bases). Germline V gene lookup returns CDR1 SNHLY and CDR2 FYNNEI. There are 13 residues in the CDR3. V lost 6 bases and J 2 bases, leaving 10 bases between the germline ends. The CDR3 protein is CASSRQINTEAFF. DNA for the CDR3: TGTGCCAGCAGCAGACAGATTAACACTGAAGCTTTCTTT.

The chain uses TRBV7-9 and TRBJ1-1; 8 nucleotides align to TRBD1. V shed 2 bases and J 1 base; nucleotides not matched to a gene: 3. The CDR3 runs to 15 residues. Germline lookup yields CDR1 SEHNR and CDR2 FQNEAQ (reference sequence). DNA for the CDR3: TGTGCCAGCAGCTTAACCAGGGGGCAGAACACTGAAGCTTTCTTT. Amino acid sequence: CASSLTRGQNTEAFF.

This rearrangement joins TRBV4-2 to TRBJ2-1; D is ambiguous. Between the trimmed V and J ends, which lost 4 bases and 4 bases, there was a span of 8 bases. Germline CDR1 and CDR2: LGHNA and YNFKEQ. This CDR3 is 13 amino acids long. In DNA, the CDR3 is TGTGCCAGCAGCCCTAGAAGGTACAATGAGCAGTTCTTC. This gives the protein CASSPRRYNEQFF.

The rearrangement links TRBV10-3 to TRBJ1-1; no reliable D call. The germline V gene encodes CDR1 ENHRY and CDR2 SYGVKD. The CDR3 loop spans 13 amino acids. V was clipped by 10 bases and J by 1 base, with 13 bases between them. The CDR3 region has the DNA TGTGCCAGCTCAGACGGGAGGAACACTGAAGCTTTCTTT. Protein product: CASSDGRNTEAFF.

This rearrangement joins TRBV18 to TRBJ1-2; 9 nucleotides match TRBD1. The germline V gene encodes CDR1 KGHSH and CDR2 LQKENI. The CDR3 extends over 16 amino acids. V dropped 2 bases and J dropped 5; count of bases not matched to a gene: 9. The CDR3 protein is CASSPGEQGAVYGYTF. CDR3 DNA sequence: TGTGCCAGCTCACCAGGTGAACAGGGGGCTGTGTATGGCTACACCTTC. Variable domain in full (rest from reference TRBV18 and TRBJ1-2): NAGVMQNPRHLVRRRGQEARLRCSPMKGHSHVYWYRQLPEEGLKFMVYLQKENIIDESGMPKERFSAEFPKEGPSILRIQQVVRGDSAAYFCASSPGEQGAVYGYTFGSGTRLTVV.

The gene calls are TRBV5-1 and TRBJ1-2; 7 positions agree with TRBD1. Germline V gene lookup returns CDR1 SGHRS and CDR2 YFSETQ. The CDR3 has 16 residues. V was pared by 5 bases and J by 2 bases, with 12 bases of the junction left unmatched. CDR3 bases: TGCGCCAGCAGACACCGGGACAGCCTTCTAAACTATGGCTACACCTTC. Amino acid sequence: CASRHRDSLLNYGYTF.

V and J are TRBV2 and TRBJ1-2; possibly TRBD1 for D (6 bases). This CDR3 contains 15 residues. Trimming stripped 3 bases from V and 7 bases from J, with 18 bases between. Germline CDR1 and CDR2: SNHLY and FYNNEI. In DNA, the CDR3 is TGTGCCAGCAGTGATGATTGGGGGGGCTCGGGTGGCTACACCTTC. As protein: CASSDDWGGSGGYTF. Complete variable domain (other parts from reference TRBV2 and TRBJ1-2): EPEVTQTPSHQVTQMGQEVILRCVPISNHLYFYWYRQILGQKVEFLVSFYNNEISEKSEIFDDQFSVERPDGSNFTLKIRSTKLEDSAMYFCASSDDWGGSGGYTFGSGTRLTVV.

This clone occurred once. The chain carries TRBV30 and TRBJ2-1; 10 nucleotides match TRBD2. The CDR3 sequence is 16 residues long. J was trimmed by 0 bases and V by 4 bases; bases with no gene match: 6. CDR1 GTSNPN and CDR2 SVGIG come from the germline V gene (reference sequence). This CDR3 reads CAWTSGGGPSYNEQFF. CDR3 in DNA: TGTGCCTGGACTAGCGGGGGCGGGCCCTCCTACAATGAGCAGTTCTTC.

The chain recombines TRBV18 with TRBJ1-2; a possible D gene is TRBD1 (5 bases). The germline V gene has CDR1 KGHSH and CDR2 LQKENI. V gave up 5 bases and J gave up 3 bases, with 7 bases separating them. This CDR3 spans 12 amino acids. The CDR3 DNA reads TGTGCCAGCTCAGGGGCGGACTATGGCTACACCTTC. It yields the protein CASSGADYGYTF.

This chain connects TRBV12-5 to TRBJ1-4; 9 positions agree with TRBD1. With V trimmed by 5 bases and J by 6 bases, 7 bases remained unmatched. The germline V gene encodes CDR1 LGHNT and CDR2 FRNRAP. The CDR3 is 15 amino acids. CDR3 nucleotide sequence: TGTGCTAGTGGTCTGGGACAGGGCCTGTATGAAAAACTGTTTTTT. Translation gives CASGLGQGLYEKLFF.

A word on this clone: Within the sample, other DNA sequences also encode this same CDR3. The chain employs TRBV7-2 and TRBJ2-7; the D is unclear. The CDR3 is made up of 11 amino acids. The germline CDR1 and CDR2 sequences are SGHTA and FQGNSA. V gave up 5 bases and J gave up 3 bases, with 5 bases separating them. CDR3 amino acids: CASSPGYEQYF. For the CDR3, the DNA is TGTGCCAGCAGCCCAGGCTACGAGCAGTACTTC.

The CDR3 DNA is TGCAGCGTTGAAGATCAGGGCGGGGAAAGCTACAATGAGCAGTTCTTC. Its translation is CSVEDQGGESYNEQFF. The chain is built from TRBV29-1 and TRBJ2-1; D perhaps matches TRBD2 (6 bases). V was cut by 0 bases and J by 3 bases, with 15 bases left in between. The CDR3 is 16 amino acids. The germline V gene encodes CDR1 SQVTM and CDR2 ANQGSEA.

The chain recombines TRBV29-1 with TRBJ2-3; a possible D gene is TRBD2 (7 bases). The CDR3 covers 17 residues. Germline V lookup: CDR1 SQVTM, CDR2 ANQGSEA. V gave up 4 bases and J gave up 1 base, with 21 bases separating them. Here the CDR3 reads CSVARIGGAGRTDTQYF. CDR3 DNA sequence: TGCAGCGTTGCGAGAATTGGGGGGGCGGGACGCACAGATACGCAGTATTTT.

This chain links TRBV30 with TRBJ2-5; TRBD2 matches at 9 bases. Trimming at V came to 0 bases and at J to 4 bases, leaving 6 bases not matched to a gene. Germline lookup yields CDR1 GTSNPN and CDR2 SVGIG (reference sequence). The CDR3 runs to 15 residues. DNA for the CDR3: TGTGCCTGGAGTGTAGCAATTAGCGGGGGAGAGACCCAGTACTTC. Its translation: CAWSVAISGGETQYF.

The genes are TRBV7-9 and TRBJ1-5; 7 bases map to TRBD1. Germline assignment: CDR1 SEHNR and CDR2 FQNEAQ (reference sequence). The CDR3 covers 15 residues. Trimming took 3 bases from V and 2 from J; bases not matched to a gene: 4. DNA of the CDR3: TGTGCCAGCAGCTTGACAGGGCTAGGCAATCAGCCCCAGCATTTT. As protein: CASSLTGLGNQPQHF.

To note about this clone: The identical CDR3 is also encoded by other nucleotide sequences in the sample. V and J are TRBV4-1 and TRBJ2-7; 10 bases are shared with TRBD1. The CDR3 has 15 residues. J lost 1 base, V lost 3 bases, and 3 bases had no gene match. CDR1 MGHRA and CDR2 YSYEKL come from the germline V gene. CDR3 loop: CASSQGQGSSYEQYF. For the CDR3, the DNA is TGCGCCAGCAGCCAGGGACAGGGGTCTTCCTACGAGCAGTACTTC.

The J gene is TRBJ2-5, the V gene TRBV7-8, with TRBD1 identical over 9 bases. The J call may not be correct, given that the DNA end is closer to TRBJ2-7. CDR3 length equals 15 residues. Germline CDR1 reads SGHVS; CDR2 reads FQNEAQ. CDR3 coding DNA: TGTGCCAGCACCCTTTCACAGGGGGCCCCCTACGAGCAGTACTTC. Protein: CASTLSQGAPYEQYF.

V usage is TRBV5-1 and J usage is TRBJ2-7, with D perhaps TRBD1 (7 bases). This CDR3 comprises 16 residues. Trimming took 4 bases from V and 3 from J, leaving 20 bases between them. From germline, CDR1 is SGHRS and CDR2 YFSETQ. The CDR3 is CASSPSVVRGVYEQYF. The CDR3 DNA is TGCGCCAGCAGCCCGTCGGTTGTCAGGGGGGTCTACGAGCAGTACTTC.

The V and J genes are TRBV18 and TRBJ1-3, with no clear D. The germline CDR1 and CDR2 sequences are KGHSH and LQKENI. V was cut by 3 bases and J by 1 base, with 19 bases left in between. CDR3 length: 18 amino acids. Here the CDR3 DNA reads TGTGCCAGCTCACCTAACCCGCAGGCTTCGAGTTCTGGAAACACCATATATTTT. This codes for CASSPNPQASSSGNTIYF. Based on the CDR3 plus reference TRBV18 and TRBJ1-3, the full variable domain is NAGVMQNPRHLVRRRGQEARLRCSPMKGHSHVYWYRQLPEEGLKFMVYLQKENIIDESGMPKERFSAEFPKEGPSILRIQQVVRGDSAAYFCASSPNPQASSSGNTIYFGEGSWLTVV.

The genes are TRBV28 and TRBJ1-2; no reliable D call. The V end lost 6 bases, the J end lost 5 bases, and 10 bases lay between the germline ends. The germline gives CDR1 MDHEN, CDR2 SYDVKM. The CDR3 is 12 amino acids. CDR3 sequence reads: CASRSDGYGYTF. CDR3 nucleotide sequence: TGTGCCAGCAGGTCAGACGGGTATGGCTACACCTTC.

This sequence joins TRBV19 and TRBJ1-1, with D perhaps matching TRBD1 (6 bases). The germline V gene encodes CDR1 LNHDA and CDR2 SQIVND (reference sequence). This CDR3 is built from 15 residues. The germline V and J ends were trimmed by 5 bases and 4 bases, with 17 bases remaining between them. DNA of the CDR3: TGTGCCAGTAGTTCAGGAGGGGGGGATGCCACTGAAGCTTTCTTT. This sequence encodes CASSSGGGDATEAFF.

V and J are TRBV4-2 and TRBJ2-3, with unresolved D. From germline, CDR1 is LGHNA and CDR2 YNFKEQ. This CDR3 region has 15 residues. V lost 4 bases, J lost 0 bases, and 11 bases lay in between. CDR3 DNA: TGTGCCAGCAGCCCCCGGTATCCGAGCACAGATACGCAGTATTTT. Amino acid sequence: CASSPRYPSTDTQYF.

The chain combines TRBV29-1 with TRBJ2-3; 8 bases map to TRBD2. The CDR3 sequence is 18 residues long. Germline V gives CDR1 SQVTM, CDR2 ANQGSEA. V lost 3 bases to trimming and J lost 0 bases; unmatched junction nucleotides: 14. The CDR3: CSVDTGGARQTSTDTQYF. The CDR3 nucleotides read TGCAGCGTTGATACGGGGGGGGCCCGACAAACTAGCACAGATACGCAGTATTTT.

This chain uses TRBV7-9 with TRBJ1-2; D is unclear. The CDR3 extends over 13 amino acids. V lost 1 base and J lost 5, with 8 bases in between. Germline V gene sequence: CDR1 SEHNR, CDR2 FQNEAQ (reference sequence). The CDR3 loop reads CASSLDSVYGYTF. For the CDR3, the DNA is TGTGCCAGCAGCTTAGACAGTGTTTATGGCTACACCTTC.

A note on this clone: Other DNA sequences of this sample code for an identical CDR3. The rearrangement links TRBV6-1 to TRBJ2-1, with D possibly being TRBD2 (6 bases). This CDR3 comprises 17 residues. With 0 bases removed from V and 4 bases from J, the gap between germline ends came to 16 bases. Per the germline V gene, CDR1 is MNHNS and CDR2 is SASEGT. CDR3 bases: TGTGCCAGCAGTGAAGCTCCATCTAGCGCCTCTTACAATGAGCAGTTCTTC. Translating gives CASSEAPSSASYNEQFF.

This chain joins TRBV28 and TRBJ1-5; D unclear. CDR1 MDHEN and CDR2 SYDVKM come from the germline V gene. The CDR3 loop spans 12 amino acids. The V end was cut by 5 bases, the J end by 7 bases, with 9 bases between. This chain's CDR3 is CASSGPGQPQHF. Here the CDR3 DNA reads TGTGCCAGCAGTGGGCCGGGGCAGCCCCAGCATTTT. The full variable domain, its missing parts supplied by reference TRBV28 and TRBJ1-5, is DVKVTQSSRYLVKRTGEKVFLECVQDMDHENMFWYRQDPGLGLRLIYFSYDVKMKEKGDIPEGYSVSREKKERFSLILESASTNQTSMYLCASSGPGQPQHFGDGTRLSIL.